The 20 T cell receptor beta chains in this list originate from one sample, sequenced in a study of blood T cell repertoires in COVID-19. This table comes from immunoSEQ multiplex PCR, and its TCRdb copy is limited to in-frame clones, with some not included. Of 150,000 to 200,000 clones listed, 78% are singletons. The sequencing sample was made of PBMCs or T cells enriched from blood (not recorded which). All receptors derive from a woman between 45 and 60 years old who had recovered from COVID-19.

The chain couples TRBV11-3 to TRBJ2-5, with D hard to call. Germline CDR1 is SGHNT and CDR2 is YENEEA. The CDR3 loop spans 13 amino acids. Trimming removed 3 bases at V and 0 bases at J, with 5 bases between. Written as DNA, the CDR3 is TGTGCCAGCAGCTTGCACTACCAAGAGACCCAGTACTTC. As protein: CASSLHYQETQYF. The full variable domain, completed using reference TRBV11-3 and TRBJ2-5, is EAGVVQSPRYKIIEKKQPVAFWCNPISGHNTLYWYLQNLGQGPELLIRYENEEAVDDSQLPKDRFSAERLKGVDSTLKIQPAELGDSAVYLCASSLHYQETQYFGPGTRLLVL.

The CDR3 coding sequence is TGTGCCAGCAGCGTAGAAAATGGAGGAGCTTTCTTT. Amino acids: CASSVENGGAFF. The gene calls are TRBV9 and TRBJ1-1, with unresolved D. Germline V lookup: CDR1 SGDLS, CDR2 YYNGEE. The CDR3 is made up of 12 amino acids. V lost 0 bases, J lost 10 bases, and 10 bases lay in between. The full variable domain, rest sourced from reference TRBV9 and TRBJ1-1, is DSGVTQTPKHLITATGQRVTLRCSPRSGDLSVYWYQQSLDQGLQFLIQYYNGEERAKGNILERFSAQQFPDLHSELNLSSLELGDSALYFCASSVENGGAFFGQGTRLTVV.

This clone was found once. The chain uses TRBV27 and TRBJ2-5; 8 bases map to TRBD2. V shed 5 bases and J 5 bases; nucleotides not matched to a gene: 7. CDR1 is MNHEY, CDR2 SMNVEV, per germline (reference sequence). CDR3 size: 14 residues. CDR3: CASSPRGGPETQYF. The CDR3 DNA reads TGTGCCAGCAGTCCCCGGGGGGGCCCGGAGACCCAGTACTTC.

This clone was seen a few times. The chain recombines TRBV30 with TRBJ1-1, with D perhaps TRBD1 (5 bases). Deletions cut 2 bases from V and 4 bases from J, with 8 bases between. Germline-derived CDR1 and CDR2 are GTSNPN and SVGIG (reference sequence). The CDR3 loop spans 12 amino acids. This chain's CDR3 is CAWSPGFTEAFF. In DNA form, the CDR3 reads TGTGCCTGGAGTCCAGGGTTCACTGAAGCTTTCTTT.

This chain links TRBV5-5 with TRBJ2-3; the D gene is possibly TRBD2 (7 bases). Trimming removed 4 bases from V and 6 bases from J, with 21 bases in between. In germline, CDR1 is SGHKS, CDR2 YYEKEE (reference sequence). CDR3 length: 16 residues. CDR3: CASSPVGEGGADTQYF. The CDR3 nucleotides read TGTGCCAGCAGCCCTGTAGGGGAGGGGGGAGCGGATACGCAGTATTTT.

This clone was recorded only once. The chain employs TRBV29-1 and TRBJ2-7; 10 bases line up with TRBD2. V trimming: 5 bases; J trimming: 5 bases; junction bases outside the gene matches: 3. The CDR3 contains 12 residues. In germline, CDR1 is SQVTM, CDR2 ANQGSEA. The CDR3 loop is CSVFSGRHEQYF. In nucleotides, the CDR3 is TGCAGCGTTTTTAGCGGGAGGCACGAGCAGTACTTC.

This chain uses TRBV2 with TRBJ1-4, with D unclear. CDR1 and CDR2 (germline): SNHLY, FYNNEI. The CDR3 is made up of 12 amino acids. V gave up 11 bases and J gave up 3 bases, with 10 bases separating them. The CDR3 here is CAGRVSNEKLFF. CDR3 coding DNA: TGTGCCGGCCGGGTTTCTAATGAAAAACTGTTTTTT.

The J gene is TRBJ2-5, the V gene TRBV5-4; the D gene is possibly TRBD1 (6 bases). Deletions cut 6 bases from V and 3 bases from J, with 18 bases between. Per germline, CDR1 SGHNT and CDR2 YYREEE (reference sequence). CDR3 size: 15 residues. This CDR3 reads CASTSTPRTEETQYF. CDR3 coding DNA: TGTGCCAGCACCTCGACCCCCAGGACAGAAGAGACCCAGTACTTC.

The chain uses TRBV3-1 (or the pseudogene TRBV3-2) and TRBJ2-2; TRBD2 agrees at 9 bases. V lost 0 bases and J lost 5; bases outside the gene matches: 22. Germline CDR1 LGHDT, CDR2 YNNKEL (reference sequence). This CDR3 comprises 22 residues. CDR3 sequence: CASSQDESCRIGGREGTGELFF. The CDR3 region has the DNA TGTGCCAGCAGCCAAGATGAATCGTGTAGGATCGGCGGGCGGGAGGGGACCGGGGAGCTGTTTTTT.

The chain uses TRBV28 and TRBJ2-1; a possible D gene is TRBD1 (5 bases). CDR1 is MDHEN, CDR2 SYDVKM, per germline. The length of the CDR3 is 16 residues. V lost 5 bases, J lost 6 bases, and 20 bases lay in between. CDR3: CASSQGKGQGFNEQFF. In nucleotides, the CDR3 is TGTGCCAGCAGTCAGGGCAAGGGGCAGGGATTCAATGAGCAGTTCTTC. Full variable domain (outside the CDR3, taken from reference TRBV28 and TRBJ2-1): DVKVTQSSRYLVKRTGEKVFLECVQDMDHENMFWYRQDPGLGLRLIYFSYDVKMKEKGDIPEGYSVSREKKERFSLILESASTNQTSMYLCASSQGKGQGFNEQFFGPGTRLTVL.

The chain combines TRBV2 with TRBJ1-4; possibly TRBD1 for D (5 bases). V was pared by 6 bases and J by 0 bases, with 8 bases between. The CDR3 runs 14 residues. The V gene's germline CDR1 is SNHLY and CDR2 FYNNEI. CDR3 nucleotides: TGTGCCAGCAGACAGGCCTCAACTAATGAAAAACTGTTTTTT. It encodes CASRQASTNEKLFF.

The chain uses TRBV12-3 or TRBV12-4 and TRBJ2-1, with 7 bases fitting TRBD2. V lost 11 bases, J lost 7 bases, and 11 bases stayed unmatched. The CDR3 is made up of 13 amino acids. CDR3 coding DNA: TGTGCCTCCTCTGGGCAGGGAGGGAATGAGCAGTTCTTC. It encodes CASSGQGGNEQFF.

The chain is built from TRBV29-1 and TRBJ1-1; maybe TRBD1 (5 bases). The length of the CDR3 is 10 residues. Germline-derived CDR1 and CDR2 are SQVTM and ANQGSEA. Between the trimmed V and J ends, which lost 4 bases and 8 bases, there was a span of 8 bases. Here the CDR3 reads CSVVGREAFF. The DNA of the CDR3 is TGCAGCGTTGTGGGGCGCGAAGCTTTCTTT.

V usage is TRBV20-1 and J usage is TRBJ2-7; no clear D. The CDR3 totals 10 residues. The germline V gene encodes CDR1 DFQATT and CDR2 SNEGSKA (reference sequence). V lost 3 bases, J lost 3 bases, and 3 bases lay in between. DNA of the CDR3: TGCAGTGCTAGCATCTACGAGCAGTACTTC. Protein product: CSASIYEQYF.

The count of this clone is one. The chain is built from TRBV28 and TRBJ2-3; perhaps TRBD1 as D (6 bases). V lost 3 bases to trimming and J lost 1 base, with 14 bases between them. Germline V gene data show CDR1 as MDHEN and CDR2 as SYDVKM. CDR3 length: 16 residues. As DNA, the CDR3 is TGTGCCAGCAGTTTGGGTGGGGGCGGACGCACAGATACGCAGTATTTT. This encodes CASSLGGGGRTDTQYF.

The V and J genes are TRBV28 and TRBJ1-1, with unresolved D. Between the trimmed V and J ends, which lost 5 bases and 5 bases, there was a span of 12 bases. In germline, CDR1 is MDHEN, CDR2 SYDVKM. This CDR3 region has 13 residues. In DNA form, the CDR3 reads TGTGCCAGCAGTCCACATGGAGAGACTGAAGCTTTCTTT. Translation: CASSPHGETEAFF. Drawing the rest from reference TRBV28 and TRBJ1-1, the complete variable domain is DVKVTQSSRYLVKRTGEKVFLECVQDMDHENMFWYRQDPGLGLRLIYFSYDVKMKEKGDIPEGYSVSREKKERFSLILESASTNQTSMYLCASSPHGETEAFFGQGTRLTVV.

This clone was seen only once. CDR3 coding DNA: TGTGCCAGCAGCCAAGGTTACAGGGACGGGAACTATGGCTACACCTTC. Amino acids: CASSQGYRDGNYGYTF. The rearrangement links TRBV14 to TRBJ1-2; tentatively, D is TRBD1 (6 bases). CDR1 is SGHDN and CDR2 is FVKESK in the germline V gene. Trimming took 1 base from V and 2 from J, leaving 14 bases between them. CDR3 length: 16 amino acids.

V and J are TRBV21-1 and TRBJ1-5; no DNA check was done on the table's D call, TRBD1. TRBV21-1 is marked as a pseudogene. The CDR3 covers 14 residues. The CDR3 here is CASSSRVANQPQHF. Here the CDR3 DNA reads TGTGCCAGCAGCTCCAGGGTTGCCAATCAGCCCCAGCATTTT.

The chain is built from TRBV19 and TRBJ2-4; TRBD1 agrees at 11 bases. CDR1 LNHDA and CDR2 SQIVND come from the germline V gene (reference sequence). CDR3 length equals 17 residues. V lost 4 bases, J lost 4 bases, and 9 bases stayed unmatched. CDR3: CASSTSGTGGSKNIQYF. The CDR3 bases are TGTGCCAGTAGTACCTCCGGGACAGGGGGATCTAAAAACATTCAGTACTTC.

The chain is built from TRBV3-1 (or the pseudogene TRBV3-2) and TRBJ2-5; 8 bases are a match to TRBD2. From germline, CDR1 is LGHDT and CDR2 YNNKEL (reference sequence). The CDR3 sequence is 16 residues long. J gave up 5 bases and V 3 bases, and 11 bases lay outside the gene matches. Here the CDR3 reads CASSQAVPGGAETQYF. CDR3 bases: TGTGCCAGCAGCCAGGCGGTACCGGGAGGGGCGGAGACCCAGTACTTC.